This T cell receptor beta chain was captured in a study of cytomegalovirus exposure and HLA in healthy donors. Study overall: A subsequent analysis stated that the 110 or so validation repertoires were run on the same platform as the approximately 710 first-cohort repertoires.

Here immunoSEQ multiplex PCR was the method, and the copy in TCRdb shows in-frame clones only, minus some. The sample yields 95,000 to 150,000 clones, roughly 90% seen once. Germline-derived CDR1 and CDR2 are SNHLY and FYNNEI. The CDR3 totals 16 residues. J was trimmed by 4 bases and V by 0 bases; bases with no gene match: 5. The sequence was obtained from a young woman in good health and CMV-seronegative. Sequencing was performed on PBMCs. The chain recombines TRBV2 with TRBJ2-5; 10 nucleotides align to TRBD2. CDR3 in amino acids: CASSEALASGRETQYF. The CDR3 bases are TGTGCCAGCAGTGAAGCATTGGCTAGCGGGAGAGAGACCCAGTACTTC.